The 27 T cell receptor beta chains below all came from one sample that was sequenced in a study of T cell changes during pregnancy in multiple sclerosis. Sequenced by immunoSEQ multiplex PCR; TCRdb stores in-frame clones only, minus some. This table holds 50,000 to 65,000 clones, approximately 94% found once. The sample in question was CD8+ T cells from peripheral blood mononuclear cells, obtained in the second trimester of pregnancy. The source is a female donor with multiple sclerosis, enrolled in a pregnancy study.

In nucleotides, the CDR3 is TGTGCCAGCAGCTTTCGGACTAGCGGGAGTTCGGCAGATACGCAGTATTTT. This sequence encodes CASSFRTSGSSADTQYF. The chain carries TRBV13 and TRBJ2-3; 13 bases line up with TRBD2. Trimming took 3 bases from V and 4 from J; bases not matched to a gene: 7. The CDR3 extends over 17 amino acids. Germline CDR1 reads PRHDT; CDR2 reads FYEKMQ (reference sequence).

This chain uses TRBV7-2 with TRBJ2-3; D gene uncertain. Germline V lookup: CDR1 SGHTA, CDR2 FQGNSA. The CDR3 is made up of 12 amino acids. V lost 5 bases and J lost 4, with 7 bases in between. DNA of the CDR3: TGTGCCAGCAGCCCCGCGGCAGATACGCAGTATTTT. Translated, it gives CASSPAADTQYF.

The chain couples TRBV10-2 to TRBJ1-2; unclear D gene. Germline V gene sequence: CDR1 WSHSY, CDR2 SAAADI. V was trimmed by 6 bases and J by 0 bases, leaving 14 bases between them. CDR3 size: 15 residues. CDR3: CASRGLLGTNYGYTF. DNA for the CDR3: TGCGCCAGCAGGGGCCTGTTGGGCACTAACTATGGCTACACCTTC.

The chain combines TRBV4-3 with TRBJ2-7; 8 bases are shared with TRBD2. V lost 1 base and J lost 7; bases outside the gene matches: 3. Germline values: CDR1 LGHNA, CDR2 YSLEER. This CDR3 region has 13 residues. CDR3 sequence: CASSQGTSWEQYF. The DNA of the CDR3 is TGCGCCAGCAGCCAAGGGACTAGCTGGGAGCAGTACTTC.

The DNA for the CDR3 is TGTGCCAGCAGCGTCCGGGACAGCCTAACCTACGAGCAGTACTTC. Protein sequence: CASSVRDSLTYEQYF. The rearrangement links TRBV13 to TRBJ2-7, with 7 bases identical to TRBD1. Germline CDR1 is PRHDT and CDR2 is FYEKMQ (reference sequence). CDR3 length equals 15 residues. V lost 5 bases and J lost 2; bases outside the gene matches: 9.

V and J are TRBV7-9 and TRBJ2-7; 7 bases agree with TRBD1. CDR3 length equals 13 residues. CDR1 SEHNR and CDR2 FQNEAQ come from the germline V gene (reference sequence). The V and J ends lost 1 base and 5 bases, in that order; junction bases with no gene match: 2. The CDR3 is CASSLGGGDEQYF. The CDR3 nucleotides read TGTGCCAGCAGCTTAGGAGGGGGCGACGAGCAGTACTTC.

This clone has only a few counts. The V call is TRBV7-8, the J call TRBJ2-7; a weak D match, TRBD1 (6 bases). The CDR3 is 15 residues long. The germline V and J ends were trimmed by 0 bases and 5 bases, with 14 bases remaining between them. CDR1 and CDR2 from the germline V gene are SGHVS and FQNEAQ. The CDR3 protein is CASSLAGALGHEQYF. The CDR3 region has the DNA TGTGCCAGCAGCTTAGCGGGGGCCCTCGGCCACGAGCAGTACTTC. The full variable domain, in which reference TRBV7-8 and TRBJ2-7 provide the parts outside the CDR3, is GAGVSQSPRYKVAKRGQDVALRCDPISGHVSLFWYQQALGQGPEFLTYFQNEAQLDKSGLPSDRFFAERPEGSVSTLKIQRTQQEDSAVYLCASSLAGALGHEQYFGPGTRLTVT.

The V call is TRBV6-1, the J call TRBJ2-3; D ambiguous. This CDR3 comprises 15 residues. V lost 2 bases and J lost 2, with 11 bases in between. Germline V gene sequence: CDR1 MNHNS, CDR2 SASEGT. The CDR3 here is CASSEFISDTDTQYF. CDR3 nucleotides: TGTGCCAGCAGTGAATTCATCAGTGACACAGATACGCAGTATTTT.

The chain employs TRBV7-8 and TRBJ2-5; D is possibly TRBD2 (6 bases). This CDR3 comprises 14 residues. Trimming shortened V by 6 bases and J by 0 bases, and 11 bases separated the two germline ends. Germline lookup yields CDR1 SGHVS and CDR2 FQNEAQ. CDR3 bases: TGTGCCAGCAGTAGCGGAAAGTACCAAGAGACCCAGTACTTC. Translating it yields CASSSGKYQETQYF.

This chain joins TRBV30 and TRBJ2-2, with 10 bases that match TRBD2. After removal of 5 bases from V and 7 bases from J, the junction contained 4 bases not matched to a gene. This CDR3 region has 13 residues. The germline V gene has CDR1 GTSNPN and CDR2 SVGIG (reference sequence). CDR3 coding DNA: TGTGCCTGGGCGGGACTAGCGAACGGGGAGCTGTTTTTT. It encodes CAWAGLANGELFF. The full variable domain, completed using reference TRBV30 and TRBJ2-2, is SQTIHQWPATLVQPVGSPLSLECTVEGTSNPNLYWYRQAAGRGLQLLFYSVGIGQISSEVPQNLSASRPQDRQFILSSKKLLLSDSGFYLCAWAGLANGELFFGEGSRLTVL.

The chain combines TRBV27 with TRBJ2-3, with 8 bases identical to TRBD1. The length of the CDR3 is 16 residues. In germline, CDR1 is MNHEY, CDR2 SMNVEV (reference sequence). Unmatched junction bases numbered 5, after V lost 0 bases and J lost 3 bases. CDR3: CASSLSGQGDTDTQYF. The CDR3 DNA is TGTGCCAGCAGTTTATCAGGACAGGGTGATACAGATACGCAGTATTTT.

J is TRBJ1-1 and V is TRBV7-9, with D perhaps matching TRBD1 (5 bases). The CDR3 loop spans 13 amino acids. Trimming took off 8 bases at V and 4 bases at J, with 14 bases between the two ends. Germline CDR1 reads SEHNR; CDR2 reads FQNEAQ (reference sequence). CDR3 loop: CASRAVGGTEAFF. CDR3 coding DNA: TGTGCCAGCCGCGCCGTGGGGGGCACTGAAGCTTTCTTT.

The V call is TRBV2, the J call TRBJ2-7; 8 bases map to TRBD2. CDR3 size: 20 residues. The germline CDR1 and CDR2 sequences are SNHLY and FYNNEI. J was trimmed by 2 bases and V by 3 bases; bases with no gene match: 21. CDR3 DNA: TGTGCCAGCAGTGATGGGGCTAGCGGGCCGGGGGGGGACCCGACCTACGAGCAGTACTTC. This codes for CASSDGASGPGGDPTYEQYF.

The V and J genes are TRBV25-1 and TRBJ2-7; a possible D gene is TRBD2 (5 bases). Germline values: CDR1 MGHDK, CDR2 SYGVNS. The CDR3 consists of 11 residues. The V and J ends lost 10 bases and 5 bases respectively, with 12 bases between them. In nucleotides, the CDR3 is TGTGCCACCTGGGGAGTTAACGAGCAGTACTTC. This translates into CATWGVNEQYF.

The chain links TRBV5-1 to TRBJ1-2; the D gene is possibly TRBD1 (6 bases). Trimming cost V 0 bases and J 5 bases, with 8 bases left between them. Germline V lookup: CDR1 SGHRS, CDR2 YFSETQ. This CDR3 is built from 13 residues. Written as DNA, the CDR3 is TGCGCCAGCAGCTTGGAAACAGGGTATGGCTACACCTTC. This translates into CASSLETGYGYTF.

The rearrangement links TRBV2 to TRBJ2-2; 11 bases align to TRBD1. Germline trimming cut 5 bases from V and 3 bases from J; bases unmatched to any gene: 5. Germline-derived CDR1 and CDR2 are SNHLY and FYNNEI. This CDR3 spans 16 amino acids. For the CDR3, the DNA is TGTGCCAGCAGTACACGGACAGGGGGCTACACCGGGGAGCTGTTTTTT. Amino acid sequence: CASSTRTGGYTGELFF. The variable domain in full, completed from reference TRBV2 and TRBJ2-2, reads EPEVTQTPSHQVTQMGQEVILRCVPISNHLYFYWYRQILGQKVEFLVSFYNNEISEKSEIFDDQFSVERPDGSNFTLKIRSTKLEDSAMYFCASSTRTGGYTGELFFGEGSRLTVL.

The chain couples TRBV18 to TRBJ2-1, with 11 positions matching TRBD2. The V gene end was trimmed by 1 base and the J gene end by 4 bases; junction bases not matched to a gene: 3. The length of the CDR3 is 16 residues. Germline V gives CDR1 KGHSH, CDR2 LQKENI. CDR3 in DNA: TGTGCCAGCTCACCACTTGGGACTAGCGGATACAATGAGCAGTTCTTC. It codes for CASSPLGTSGYNEQFF. The whole variable domain, remainder taken from reference TRBV18 and TRBJ2-1, is NAGVMQNPRHLVRRRGQEARLRCSPMKGHSHVYWYRQLPEEGLKFMVYLQKENIIDESGMPKERFSAEFPKEGPSILRIQQVVRGDSAAYFCASSPLGTSGYNEQFFGPGTRLTVL.

This chain joins TRBV14 and TRBJ2-5; D is possibly TRBD1 (6 bases). Trimming took off 9 bases at V and 1 base at J, with 9 bases between the two ends. CDR3 length: 12 amino acids. The V gene's germline CDR1 is SGHDN and CDR2 FVKESK. CDR3 sequence (DNA): TGTGCCAGTGGGGACACCCAAGAGACCCAGTACTTC. Amino acids: CASGDTQETQYF.

The chain carries TRBV6-1 and TRBJ2-7; D perhaps matches TRBD2 (5 bases). The V end lost 5 bases, the J end lost 1 base, and 12 bases lay between the germline ends. Germline V gives CDR1 MNHNS, CDR2 SASEGT. The CDR3 sequence is 14 residues long. CDR3 sequence reads: CASSFRTGSYEQYF. CDR3 nucleotide sequence: TGTGCCAGCAGTTTCCGGACGGGATCCTACGAGCAGTACTTC.

The chain carries TRBV27 and TRBJ2-1, with TRBD2 identical over 7 bases. This CDR3 is built from 16 residues. J was trimmed by 8 bases and V by 5 bases; bases with no gene match: 15. Germline CDR1 is MNHEY and CDR2 is SMNVEV (reference sequence). CDR3: CASSPVGAGDKDEQFF. The CDR3 DNA reads as TGTGCCAGCAGTCCCGTAGGGGCGGGAGATAAGGATGAGCAGTTCTTC.

V gene TRBV25-1 combines with J gene TRBJ2-2; 9 bases match TRBD2. This CDR3 spans 16 amino acids. The V and J ends lost 4 bases and 1 base, in that order; junction bases with no gene match: 4. The germline V gene encodes CDR1 MGHDK and CDR2 SYGVNS. The CDR3 nucleotides read TGTGCCAGCAGTGGAGCGGGAGGACTGAACACCGGGGAGCTGTTTTTT. Amino acids: CASSGAGGLNTGELFF.

The rearrangement links TRBV27 to TRBJ2-7; D possibly corresponds to TRBD2 (6 bases). Germline values: CDR1 MNHEY, CDR2 SMNVEV (reference sequence). The V end lost 4 bases, the J end lost 2 bases, and 12 bases lay between the germline ends. The CDR3 is made up of 14 amino acids. In DNA, the CDR3 is TGTGCCAGCAGTTCCCTAGCGAGTACCTACGAGCAGTACTTC. Translation: CASSSLASTYEQYF.

This clone was seen only once. V usage is TRBV9 and J usage is TRBJ2-3; a possible D gene is TRBD1 (6 bases). Trimming removed 4 bases at V and 5 bases at J, with 23 bases between. Germline CDR1 and CDR2: SGDLS and YYNGEE. The CDR3 extends over 17 amino acids. The CDR3 protein is CASSPAGTTQLVDTQYF. The CDR3 DNA reads TGTGCCAGCAGCCCGGCCGGGACAACCCAATTGGTAGATACGCAGTATTTT.

The V call is TRBV7-2, the J call TRBJ2-5; D is possibly TRBD2 (5 bases). This CDR3 is built from 13 residues. Trimming took off 5 bases at V and 1 base at J, with 8 bases between the two ends. From germline, CDR1 is SGHTA and CDR2 FQGNSA. The CDR3: CASSRTFQETQYF. The CDR3, as DNA: TGTGCCAGCAGCCGGACTTTCCAAGAGACCCAGTACTTC.

This clone was observed a single time. The DNA for the CDR3 is TGTGCCAGCAGCTTGGGACAGGGCCCCTACGAGCAGTACTTC. It yields the protein CASSLGQGPYEQYF. This sequence joins TRBV5-5 and TRBJ2-7; 7 positions match TRBD1. From germline, CDR1 is SGHKS and CDR2 YYEKEE (reference sequence). This CDR3 has 14 residues. The V segment lost 0 bases and the J segment 2 bases; nucleotides outside the gene matches: 2.

Only one count was recorded for this clone. The chain uses TRBV7-7 and TRBJ2-1; TRBD2 aligns across 10 bases. Germline V lookup: CDR1 SSHAT, CDR2 FNYEAQ (reference sequence). J was trimmed by 5 bases and V by 4 bases; bases with no gene match: 5. The CDR3 extends over 15 amino acids. The CDR3 coding sequence is TGTGCCAGCAGCTCCGGACTAGCGGTTCACAATGAGCAGTTCTTC. Translating gives CASSSGLAVHNEQFF.

The count of this clone is one. The chain links TRBV28 to TRBJ2-7, with a tentative D call TRBD1 (6 bases). This CDR3 comprises 16 residues. The germline gives CDR1 MDHEN, CDR2 SYDVKM. Between the trimmed V and J ends, which lost 6 bases and 3 bases, there was a span of 21 bases. CDR3 sequence: CASSRDRGQHLYEQYF. In DNA, the CDR3 is TGTGCCAGCAGCCGGGACCGCGGACAGCACCTCTACGAGCAGTACTTC.